Described below is a single T cell receptor beta chain sequence and its context. Genomic DNA per cell subset filled all wells of several immunoSEQ plates. The assay was immunoSEQ multiplex PCR, and TCRdb's table has in-frame clones only and misses some. The sample lists 95,000 to 120,000 clones, 55% to 80% occurring once. The sample originates from a study of shared clonotypes between healthy human individuals. Overall study context: Three plates were used per donor for CD4 naive, three for CD4 memory, two for CD8 naive and one for CD8 memory.

This CDR3 contains 15 residues. Germline CDR1 reads MGHRA; CDR2 reads YSYEKL. V lost 2 bases to trimming and J lost 4 bases, with 12 bases between them. The study drew all its donors from Caucasian adults living in Nashville, Tennessee. V usage is TRBV4-1 and J usage is TRBJ1-5, with D perhaps TRBD1 (5 bases). The source of this sequence is a woman aged 25 to 39 in good health. Material for sequencing was memory CD8+ T cells sorted from blood. The subset: CD45RO+ cells pooled with CCR7-negative TemRA cells. CDR3 bases: TGCGCCAGCAGCCAACACGGGACGGGAAATCAGCCCCAGCATTTT. Translation: CASSQHGTGNQPQHF.